The T cell receptor beta chain described here comes from a study of blood T cell repertoires in COVID-19 (dated by TCRdb to about 2020). With respect to the entire study: Collaborator samples came from the United States, Italy and Spain and covered acute and convalescent phases of COVID-19. The prospective study material was composed of cDNA or gDNA derived from T cells, B-cell-depleted T cells, or PBMCs. Subjects who had been exposed to COVID-19, were actively infected with it, or had recovered from it provided the deeply sampled blood TCRbeta repertoires that made up the dataset. The repertoires were released in a freely available public database meant as a resource for research on the immune response to SARS-CoV-2. The samples were drawn from two sources: the first 160 participants of the ongoing ImmuneRACE study, and 950 to 1,500 subjects contributed by 6 global collaborators. Nearly every sample came with metadata listing a de-identified subject ID, COVID-19 status, age in years and sex. Where available, HLA class I and class II types were taken from metadata supplied by the sample provider and were not determined by assay-based typing. General conclusions and limits of the study: The quantity of clinical and demographic metadata differed by source and by participant and was supplied without curation.

Whole blood was collected in K2EDTA tubes by collaborating institutions according to the institutions' own protocols. Collaborator samples were shipped for TCRbeta analysis as frozen whole blood, isolated PBMCs, or DNA extracted from either sample type. As to this clone: Its antigen is unknown. Within one base of it there is no much larger clone, and no base qualities were kept.

The germline V gene encodes CDR1 SGHDT and CDR2 YYEEEE. The CDR3 starts with the cysteine, ends with the phenylalanine, and has 19 residues. Only the CDR3 DNA stays, 57 bases, in frame from base 1. Unmatched junction bases come to 7, with V trimmed by 0 bases and J by 1 base. TCRbeta CDR3 regions were amplified from genomic DNA using the immunoSEQ Assay, a bias-controlled multiplex PCR. Turning to the authors' computational methods: Within the assay, amplification of reference gene primers was used to estimate how many nucleated cells each sample contained. To quantify the absolute abundance of each unique TCRbeta CDR3 rearrangement, sequence reads were collapsed and filtered. For each sample, productive Simpson clonality was calculated as the square root of Simpson's diversity index over productive rearrangements. TCRdb carries this immuneACCESS record with in-frame sequences only. Its versions omit some clonotypes, under half of them owing to an unresolved V gene in the studies checked, with the rest unexplained. That table supplies the V and J calls and clone size; D and trimming were determined from the DNA. The sample table contains fewer than 20,000 clones; only one count was recorded for approximately 87% of them. Approximately 12% of the sample rests with the top ten.

The receptor was isolated from a human donor in a cohort sampled during active COVID-19. Sequencing was done on a sample of peripheral blood. The rearrangement joined TRBV5-6 to TRBJ2-3, and 14 bases in between align with TRBD2. The DNA reads as follows: TGTGCCAGCAGCTTGGAGGGGACTAGCGGGAGTTATGGCACAGATACGCAGTATTTT. It encodes CASSLEGTSGSYGTDTQYF.